The clone carrying this TCR beta chain was counted at least ten times. Its target is not known. This entry comes from a study of T cells in Graves' hyperthyroidism and ophthalmopathy. General study results and limits: Blood also held most thyroid clonotypes expanded beyond 0.001.

This CDR3 is 17 amino acids long. V was clipped by 4 bases and J by 9 bases; unmatched bases: 11. PBMCs came from over 8.5 ml fresh peripheral blood. RNA transcripts gave rise to amplified TCR beta CDR3 regions. Primed by the HTBI set, a first-round RT-PCR was run on the TCR CDR3. TCRdb fed the multiplex PCR reads into MiXCR, producing one record per CDR3 protein. Among nearly 600,000 distinct CDR3 sequences listed, 11% to 15% were seen once. The chain couples TRBV12-3 or TRBV12-4 to TRBJ2-1; TRBD2 matches at 14 bases. The sequenced sample consisted of blood. This TCR derives from a young woman with Graves' ophthalmopathy. The CDR3 here is CASSSRLAGGRVVEQFF. The DNA of the CDR3 is TGTGCCAGCAGTTCCCGACTAGCGGGAGGGAGAGTTGTTGAGCAGTTCTTC.